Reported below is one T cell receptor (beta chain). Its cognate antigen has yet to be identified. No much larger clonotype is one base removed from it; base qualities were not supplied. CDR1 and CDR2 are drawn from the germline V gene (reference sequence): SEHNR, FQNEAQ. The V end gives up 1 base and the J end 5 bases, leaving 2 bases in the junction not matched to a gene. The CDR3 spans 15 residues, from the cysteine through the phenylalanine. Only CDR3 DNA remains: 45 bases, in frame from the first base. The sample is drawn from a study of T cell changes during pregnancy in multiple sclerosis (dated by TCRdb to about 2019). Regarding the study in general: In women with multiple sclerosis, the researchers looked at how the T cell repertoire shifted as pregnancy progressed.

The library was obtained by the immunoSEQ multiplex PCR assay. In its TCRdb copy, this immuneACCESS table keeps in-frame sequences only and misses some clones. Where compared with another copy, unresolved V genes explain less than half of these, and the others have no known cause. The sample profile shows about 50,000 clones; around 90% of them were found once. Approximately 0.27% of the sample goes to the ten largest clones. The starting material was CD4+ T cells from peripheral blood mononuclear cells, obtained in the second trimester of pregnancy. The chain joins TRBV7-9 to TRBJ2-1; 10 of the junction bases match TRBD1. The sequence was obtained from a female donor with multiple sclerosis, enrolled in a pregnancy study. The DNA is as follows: TGTGCCAGCAGCTTAGGGACAGGGGGTGACAATGAGCAGTTCTTC. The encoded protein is CASSLGTGGDNEQFF. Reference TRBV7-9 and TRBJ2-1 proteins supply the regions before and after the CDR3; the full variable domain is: DTGVSQNPRHKITKRGQNVTFRCDPISEHNRLYWYRQTLGQGPEFLTYFQNEAQLEKSRLLSDRFSAERPKGSFSTLEIQRTEQGDSAMYLCASSLGTGGDNEQFFGPGTRLTVL.